Listed below are T cell receptor beta chains from one sample, sequenced in a study of cytomegalovirus exposure and HLA in healthy donors. Measured with immunoSEQ multiplex PCR; TCRdb has only the in-frame clones, and not every one. The sample lists 150,000 to 200,000 clones; 75% to 90% were seen once. The source material was PBMCs. The receptors were sampled from a woman between 18 and 29 years old in good health and CMV-seronegative. The CDR3 runs from the conserved cysteine through the conserved F or W. The D gene is left open where the match is weak. Size is stated for part of the rows, as once, few or many counts, or as a class when the clone is expanded.

d_call j_call v_call clone_size cdr3_nt cdr3_aa
- TRBJ2-5 TRBV6-5 - TGTGCCAGCAGTTACGGTGGGGAGAGGGAGACCCAGTACTTC CASSYGGERETQYF
- TRBJ2-2 TRBV15 - TGTGCCACCAGCAGATCCCCGACAGGGAACACCGGGGAGCTGTTTTTT CATSRSPTGNTGELFF
TRBD1 TRBJ1-1 TRBV10-3 - TGTGCCATCAGCCGCGACAGGGGGAACACTGAAGCTTTCTTT CAISRDRGNTEAFF
TRBD1 TRBJ1-2 TRBV14 - TGTGCCAGCAGCTCCGGGACAGGGCCTAACTATGGCTACACCTTC CASSSGTGPNYGYTF
- TRBJ1-1 TRBV18 - TGTGCCAGCTCACCAAGGCGGGGGAGCACTGAAGCTTTCTTT CASSPRRGSTEAFF
- TRBJ2-3 TRBV28 - TGTGCCAGCAGCCGTCGGGACTCCCTGGCAGATACGCAGTATTTT CASSRRDSLADTQYF
- TRBJ2-7 TRBV4-1 - TGCGCCAGCAGCCGCGGGGACAGTCCCTCCTACGAGCAGTACTTC CASSRGDSPSYEQYF
TRBD2 TRBJ2-3 TRBV27 - TGTGCCAGCAGTTCCTCGGGACTAGCGGAGCTCACAGATACGCAGTATTTT CASSSSGLAELTDTQYF
- TRBJ2-7 TRBV6-5 few TGTGCCAGCAGTTACGTAGGCGGAACCTACGAGCAGTACTTC CASSYVGGTYEQYF
- TRBJ2-3 TRBV11-3 - TGTGCCAGCAGCTTAGGACGGGGAACGCAGTATTTT CASSLGRGTQYF
TRBD1 TRBJ2-2 TRBV25-1 once TGTGCCGGAAGGGGGGACAGGGCGAGAGCCGGGGAGCTGTTTTTT CAGRGDRARAGELFF
- TRBJ1-2 TRBV6-1 - TGTGCCAGCAGTGAAGATGGGCCTTTCTGGCACACCTTC CASSEDGPFWHTF
- TRBJ1-5 TRBV30 once TGTGCCTGGAGTGTACAGGGCCAGCCCCAGCATTTT CAWSVQGQPQHF
- TRBJ2-1 TRBV11-2 - TGTGCCAGCAGATTTGCGGTTGAGCAGTTCTTC CASRFAVEQFF
TRBD1 TRBJ2-7 TRBV5-4 once TGTGCCAGCAGCTTGGGGGGACAGGGGGATTACGAGCAGTACTTC CASSLGGQGDYEQYF
- TRBJ2-2 TRBV19 - TGTGCCAGTCGCGGAAGCACTCGAGGTACCGGGGAGCTGTTTTTT CASRGSTRGTGELFF
- TRBJ1-2 TRBV28 - TGTGCCAGCAGCCTCAGTAACTATGGCTACACCTTC CASSLSNYGYTF
- TRBJ1-2 TRBV28 - TGTGCCAGCACCACTTGGACTCCTGGGGACTATGGCTACACCTTC CASTTWTPGDYGYTF
- TRBJ2-3 TRBV28 once TGTGCCAGCAGTCGGACTATCCAAGCCACAGATACGCAGTATTTT CASSRTIQATDTQYF
TRBD1 TRBJ2-7 TRBV6-1 once TGTGCCAGCAGGGATTTCGACAGGGACGAGCAGTACTTC CASRDFDRDEQYF